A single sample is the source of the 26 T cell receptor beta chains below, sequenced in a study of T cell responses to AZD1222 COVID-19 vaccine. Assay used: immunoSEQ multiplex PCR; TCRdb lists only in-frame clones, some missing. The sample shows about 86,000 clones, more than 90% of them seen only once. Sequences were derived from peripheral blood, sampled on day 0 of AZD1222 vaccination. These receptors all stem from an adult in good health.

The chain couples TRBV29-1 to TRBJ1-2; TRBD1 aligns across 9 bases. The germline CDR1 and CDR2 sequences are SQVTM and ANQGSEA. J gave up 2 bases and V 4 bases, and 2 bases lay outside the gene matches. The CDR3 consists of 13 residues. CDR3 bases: TGCAGCGTTGCAGGACAGGGGAACTATGGCTACACCTTC. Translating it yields CSVAGQGNYGYTF.

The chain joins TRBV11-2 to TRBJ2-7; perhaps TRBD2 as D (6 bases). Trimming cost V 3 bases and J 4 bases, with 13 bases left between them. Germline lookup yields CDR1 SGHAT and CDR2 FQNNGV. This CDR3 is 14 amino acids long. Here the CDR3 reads CASSLGGPGYEQYF. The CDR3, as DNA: TGTGCCAGCAGCTTGGGAGGTCCGGGGTACGAGCAGTACTTC.

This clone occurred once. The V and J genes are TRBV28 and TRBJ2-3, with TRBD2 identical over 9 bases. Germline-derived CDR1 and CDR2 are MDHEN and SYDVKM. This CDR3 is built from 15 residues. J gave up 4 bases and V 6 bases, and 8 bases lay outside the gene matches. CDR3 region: CASSPGTSRADTQYF. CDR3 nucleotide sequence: TGTGCCAGCAGCCCCGGGACTAGCCGAGCAGATACGCAGTATTTT. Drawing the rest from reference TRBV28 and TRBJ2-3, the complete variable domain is DVKVTQSSRYLVKRTGEKVFLECVQDMDHENMFWYRQDPGLGLRLIYFSYDVKMKEKGDIPEGYSVSREKKERFSLILESASTNQTSMYLCASSPGTSRADTQYFGPGTRLTVL.

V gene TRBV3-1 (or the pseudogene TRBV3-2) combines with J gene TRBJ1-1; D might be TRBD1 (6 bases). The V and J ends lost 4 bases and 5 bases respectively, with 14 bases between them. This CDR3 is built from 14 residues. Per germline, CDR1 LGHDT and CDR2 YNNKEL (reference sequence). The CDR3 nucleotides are TGTGCCAGCAGCCTAACAGGGTTGTGGACTGAAGCTTTCTTT. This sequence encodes CASSLTGLWTEAFF.

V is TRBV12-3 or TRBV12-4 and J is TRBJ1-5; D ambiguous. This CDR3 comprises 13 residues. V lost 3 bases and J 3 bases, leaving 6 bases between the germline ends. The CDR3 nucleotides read TGTGCCAGCAGTTTCAGACACAATCAGCCCCAGCATTTT. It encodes CASSFRHNQPQHF.

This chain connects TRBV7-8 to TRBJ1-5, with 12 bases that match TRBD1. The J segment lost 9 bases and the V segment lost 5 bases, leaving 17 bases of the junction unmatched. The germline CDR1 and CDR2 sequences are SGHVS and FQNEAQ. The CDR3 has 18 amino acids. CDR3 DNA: TGTGCCAGCAGCGTCGGTGTGGGACAGGGGGCATCCAGGAGGCCCCAGCATTTT. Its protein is CASSVGVGQGASRRPQHF.

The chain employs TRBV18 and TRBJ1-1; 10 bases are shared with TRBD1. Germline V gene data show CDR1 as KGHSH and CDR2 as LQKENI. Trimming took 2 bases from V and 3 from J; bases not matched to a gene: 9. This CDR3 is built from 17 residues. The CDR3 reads CASSPSGTGVVDTEAFF. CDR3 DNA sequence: TGTGCCAGCTCACCATCCGGGACAGGGGTTGTGGACACTGAAGCTTTCTTT.

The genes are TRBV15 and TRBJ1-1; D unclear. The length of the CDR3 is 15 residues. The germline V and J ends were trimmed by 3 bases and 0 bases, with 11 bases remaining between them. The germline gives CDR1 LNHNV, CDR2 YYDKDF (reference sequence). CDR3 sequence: CATSRGWGVNTEAFF. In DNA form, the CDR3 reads TGTGCCACCAGCAGGGGCTGGGGTGTGAACACTGAAGCTTTCTTT.

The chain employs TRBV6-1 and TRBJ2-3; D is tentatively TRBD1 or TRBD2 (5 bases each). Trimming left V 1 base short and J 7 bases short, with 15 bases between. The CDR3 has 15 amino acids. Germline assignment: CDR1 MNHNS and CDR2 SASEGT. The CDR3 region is CASSEGPGTGHTQYF. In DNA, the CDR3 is TGTGCCAGCAGTGAAGGCCCGGGGACCGGACATACGCAGTATTTT.

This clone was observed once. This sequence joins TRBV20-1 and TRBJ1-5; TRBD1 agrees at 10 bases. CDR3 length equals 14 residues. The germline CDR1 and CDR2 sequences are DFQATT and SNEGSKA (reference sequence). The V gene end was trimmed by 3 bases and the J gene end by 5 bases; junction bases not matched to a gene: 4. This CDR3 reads CSASSGQGDQPQHF. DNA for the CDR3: TGCAGTGCTAGTTCCGGACAGGGGGATCAGCCCCAGCATTTT.

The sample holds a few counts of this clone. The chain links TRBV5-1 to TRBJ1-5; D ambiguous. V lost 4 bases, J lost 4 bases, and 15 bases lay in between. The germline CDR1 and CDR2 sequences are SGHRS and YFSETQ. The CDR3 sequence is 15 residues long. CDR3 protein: CASSQTPEPNQPQHF. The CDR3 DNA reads TGCGCCAGCAGCCAAACTCCGGAGCCTAATCAGCCCCAGCATTTT.

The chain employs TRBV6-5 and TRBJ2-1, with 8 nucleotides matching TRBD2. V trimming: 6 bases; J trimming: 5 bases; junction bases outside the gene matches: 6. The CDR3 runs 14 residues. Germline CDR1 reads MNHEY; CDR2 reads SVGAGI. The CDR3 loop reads CASRRREDNNEQFF. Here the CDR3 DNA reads TGTGCCAGCAGGAGGCGGGAGGACAACAATGAGCAGTTCTTC.

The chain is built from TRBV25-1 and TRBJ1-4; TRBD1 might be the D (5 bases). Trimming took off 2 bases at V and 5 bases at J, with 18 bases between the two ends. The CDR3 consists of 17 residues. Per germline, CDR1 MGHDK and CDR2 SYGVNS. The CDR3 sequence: CASSELYVGTANEKLFF. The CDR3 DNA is TGTGCCAGCAGTGAACTATACGTCGGGACTGCCAATGAAAAACTGTTTTTT.

The CDR3 sequence is CASSQTTGRSPLHF. The CDR3 coding sequence is TGCGCCAGCAGCCAGACGACAGGACGATCACCCCTCCACTTT. The rearrangement uses TRBV5-1 and TRBJ1-6, with D possibly matching TRBD1 (6 bases). CDR1 SGHRS and CDR2 YFSETQ come from the germline V gene. Trimming shortened V by 4 bases and J by 10 bases, and 15 bases separated the two germline ends. CDR3 length: 14 residues.

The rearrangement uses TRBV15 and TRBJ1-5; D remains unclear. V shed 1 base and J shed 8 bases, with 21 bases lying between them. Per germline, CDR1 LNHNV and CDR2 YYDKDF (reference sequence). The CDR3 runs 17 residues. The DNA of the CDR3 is TGTGCCACCAGCAGAGGAGTTTTGGGGTTGGGGAATGAGCCCCAGCATTTT. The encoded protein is CATSRGVLGLGNEPQHF.

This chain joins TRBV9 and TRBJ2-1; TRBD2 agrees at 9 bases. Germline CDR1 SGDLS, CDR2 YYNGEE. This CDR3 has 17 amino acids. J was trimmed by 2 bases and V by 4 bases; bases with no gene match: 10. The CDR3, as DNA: TGTGCCAGCAGCCCCAGGAGGGCGGGGGGGACCTACAATGAGCAGTTCTTC. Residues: CASSPRRAGGTYNEQFF.

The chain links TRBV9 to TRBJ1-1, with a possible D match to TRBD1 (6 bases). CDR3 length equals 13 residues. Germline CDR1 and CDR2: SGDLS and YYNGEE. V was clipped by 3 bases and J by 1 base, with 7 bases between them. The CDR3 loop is CASSGGQNTEAFF. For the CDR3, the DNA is TGTGCCAGCAGCGGGGGGCAGAACACTGAAGCTTTCTTT.

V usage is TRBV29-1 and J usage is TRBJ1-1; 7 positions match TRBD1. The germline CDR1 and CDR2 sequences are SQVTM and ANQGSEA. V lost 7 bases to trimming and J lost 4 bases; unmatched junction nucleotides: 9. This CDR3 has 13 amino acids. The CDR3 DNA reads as TGCAGCGCTAACAGGGGATCGATCACTGAAGCTTTCTTT. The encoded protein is CSANRGSITEAFF.

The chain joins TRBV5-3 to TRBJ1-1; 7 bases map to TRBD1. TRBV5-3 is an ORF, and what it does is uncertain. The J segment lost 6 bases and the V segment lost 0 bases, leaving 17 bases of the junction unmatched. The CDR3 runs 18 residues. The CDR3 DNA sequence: TGTGCCAGAAGCTTGGGAGGATTAAACGACAGGGACCCCGCTGAAGCTTTCTTT. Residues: CARSLGGLNDRDPAEAFF.

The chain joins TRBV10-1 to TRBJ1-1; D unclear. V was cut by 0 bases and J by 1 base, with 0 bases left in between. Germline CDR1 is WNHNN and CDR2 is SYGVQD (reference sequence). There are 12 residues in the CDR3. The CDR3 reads CASSESNTEAFF. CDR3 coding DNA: TGCGCCAGCAGTGAGTCGAACACTGAAGCTTTCTTT.

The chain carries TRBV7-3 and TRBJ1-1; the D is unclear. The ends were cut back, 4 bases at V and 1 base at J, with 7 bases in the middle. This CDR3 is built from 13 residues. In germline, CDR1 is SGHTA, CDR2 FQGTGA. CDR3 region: CASSSNRNTEAFF. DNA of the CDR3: TGTGCCAGCAGCTCTAACAGGAACACTGAAGCTTTCTTT.

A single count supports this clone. CDR3 in amino acids: CAWIENEQFF. In nucleotides, the CDR3 is TGTGCCTGGATTGAGAATGAGCAGTTCTTC. The genes are TRBV30 and TRBJ2-1; D unresolved. Trimming took 4 bases from V and 7 from J, leaving 5 bases between them. The CDR3 is made up of 10 amino acids. The germline V gene has CDR1 GTSNPN and CDR2 SVGIG (reference sequence).

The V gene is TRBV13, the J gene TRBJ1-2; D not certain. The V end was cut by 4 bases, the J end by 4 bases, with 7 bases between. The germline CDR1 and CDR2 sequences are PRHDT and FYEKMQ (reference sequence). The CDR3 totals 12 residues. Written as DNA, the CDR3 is TGTGCCAGCAGCTCGGCGGGCTATGGCTACACCTTC. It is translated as CASSSAGYGYTF.

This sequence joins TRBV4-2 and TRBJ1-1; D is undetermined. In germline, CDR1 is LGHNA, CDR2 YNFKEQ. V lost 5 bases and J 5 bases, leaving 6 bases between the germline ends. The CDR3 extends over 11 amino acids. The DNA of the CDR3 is TGTGCCAGCAGCGGGTCGACTGAAGCTTTCTTT. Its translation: CASSGSTEAFF.

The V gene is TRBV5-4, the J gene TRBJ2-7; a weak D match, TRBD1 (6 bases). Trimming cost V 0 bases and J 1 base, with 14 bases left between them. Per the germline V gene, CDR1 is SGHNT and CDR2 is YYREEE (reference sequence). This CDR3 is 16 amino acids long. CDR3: CASSLAPGQLSYEQYF. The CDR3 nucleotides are TGTGCCAGCAGCTTGGCTCCGGGACAACTATCCTACGAGCAGTACTTC.

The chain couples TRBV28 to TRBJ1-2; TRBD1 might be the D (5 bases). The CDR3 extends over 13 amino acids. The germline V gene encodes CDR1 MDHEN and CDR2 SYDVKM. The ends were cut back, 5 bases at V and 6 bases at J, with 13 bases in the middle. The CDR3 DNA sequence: TGTGCCAGCAGTCCCGCGCAGGGAGATGGCTACACCTTC. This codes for CASSPAQGDGYTF.